This is a list of T cell receptor beta chains from one sample in a study of T cell changes during pregnancy in multiple sclerosis. Sequencing was performed with immunoSEQ multiplex PCR; in TCRdb, only in-frame clones are kept and a portion is missing. Of over 10,000 clones listed, around nine tenths are singletons. The starting material was CD8+ T cells from peripheral blood mononuclear cells, obtained in the first trimester of pregnancy. All receptors derive from a female donor with multiple sclerosis, enrolled in a pregnancy study. Both conserved end residues are part of each CDR3. A D gene is named only where the DNA matches it firmly. Part of the rows lack a size; the others show once, few, many or a class for expanded clones.

TRBV6-4	.	TRBJ2-2	15	.	CASSDSPGDTGELFF	TGTGCCAGCAGTGACTCTCCGGGGGACACCGGGGAGCTGTTTTTT
TRBV28	.	TRBJ1-1	17	.	CASSLSPFGEGRTEAFF	TGTGCCAGCAGTCTCTCCCCCTTCGGGGAAGGGCGAACTGAAGCTTTCTTT
TRBV18	.	TRBJ2-1	14	.	CASSPPRFRDEQFF	TGTGCCAGCTCACCACCAAGATTTCGAGATGAGCAGTTCTTC
TRBV6-4	.	TRBJ2-1	16	.	CASSDGGKGSYNEQFF	TGTGCCAGCAGTGACGGGGGGAAAGGATCCTACAATGAGCAGTTCTTC
TRBV6-5	.	TRBJ1-1	16	.	CASSYSFPSLYTEAFF	TGTGCCAGCAGTTACTCGTTTCCCAGTCTGTACACTGAAGCTTTCTTT
TRBV19	.	TRBJ2-1	14	TRBD1	CASSIQGAYNEQFF	TGTGCCAGTAGTATCCAGGGGGCCTACAATGAGCAGTTCTTC
TRBV6-1	once	TRBJ1-2	15	TRBD1	CASSEHRGLSYGYTF	TGTGCCAGCAGTGAGCACAGGGGGCTTTCTTATGGCTACACCTTC
TRBV5-6	.	TRBJ1-1	15	TRBD1	CASSLETGGWTEAFF	TGTGCCAGCAGCTTGGAAACAGGGGGTTGGACTGAAGCTTTCTTT
TRBV7-8	.	TRBJ2-3	19	.	CASSLQRLFLGSSTDTQYF	TGTGCCAGCAGCTTACAGCGGTTGTTTTTGGGCTCTAGCACAGATACGCAGTATTTT
TRBV10-2	once	TRBJ2-7	14	.	CASSDLMKFYEQYF	TGCGCCAGCAGTGACCTAATGAAATTCTACGAGCAGTACTTC
TRBV19	.	TRBJ2-7	14	.	CASRPNEGLSGQYF	TGTGCCAGTAGGCCCAATGAGGGACTGTCGGGGCAGTACTTC
TRBV5-4	.	TRBJ1-1	12	TRBD1	CASSSQGAEAFF	TGTGCCAGCAGCTCTCAGGGGGCTGAAGCTTTCTTT
TRBV4-1	once	TRBJ1-1	15	.	CASSLRTTGYTEAFF	TGCGCCAGCAGCCTACGGACGACGGGGTACACTGAAGCTTTCTTT
TRBV9	.	TRBJ1-1	14	.	CASSAYRLNTEAFF	TGTGCCAGCAGCGCGTACAGGTTGAACACTGAAGCTTTCTTT
TRBV7-6	.	TRBJ1-5	16	.	CASSFAQGRSNQPQHF	TGTGCCAGCAGCTTTGCTCAGGGAAGGAGCAATCAGCCCCAGCATTTT
TRBV5-1	.	TRBJ1-2	14	.	CASSLELGAYGYTF	TGCGCCAGCAGCTTGGAGTTGGGGGCCTATGGCTACACCTTC
TRBV25-1	.	TRBJ2-1	15	TRBD2	CASSDRGGRDNEQFF	TGTGCCAGCAGTGATCGGGGGGGCAGAGACAATGAGCAGTTCTTC
TRBV7-9	.	TRBJ2-1	16	TRBD1	CASSSGTGDSYNEQFF	TGTGCCAGCAGCTCCGGGACAGGGGATTCCTACAATGAGCAGTTCTTC
TRBV10-2	.	TRBJ1-1	14	.	CASHPPGGNTEAFF	TGCGCCAGCCACCCCCCCGGGGGGAACACTGAAGCTTTCTTT
TRBV30	.	TRBJ2-5	17	TRBD2	CAWSVLERGDFQETQYF	TGTGCCTGGAGTGTACTCGAGCGGGGGGATTTCCAAGAGACCCAGTACTTC
TRBV6-1	.	TRBJ2-1	16	TRBD2	CASSESAGGPANEQFF	TGTGCCAGCAGTGAATCTGCGGGGGGGCCGGCCAATGAGCAGTTCTTC
TRBV5-5	.	TRBJ1-1	13	.	CASSLGGNTEAFF	TGTGCCAGCAGCTTGGGCGGGAACACTGAAGCTTTCTTT
TRBV30	.	TRBJ2-2	16	TRBD1	CAWIFKDRVNTGELFF	TGTGCCTGGATTTTTAAGGACAGGGTGAACACCGGGGAGCTGTTTTTT
TRBV13	.	TRBJ2-1	15	.	CASSLTGYSYNEQFF	TGTGCCAGCAGCTTGACAGGTTACTCCTACAATGAGCAGTTCTTC
TRBV5-1	.	TRBJ2-3	15	.	CASRPGGSRTDTQYF	TGCGCCAGCAGACCGGGCGGGTCCCGGACAGATACGCAGTATTTT
TRBV27	.	TRBJ2-7	13	.	CASSFGGGLEQYF	TGTGCCAGCAGTTTTGGAGGGGGCCTCGAGCAGTACTTC
TRBV9	.	TRBJ2-7	14	.	CASSVGTSAGWQYF	TGTGCCAGCAGCGTAGGTACCTCGGCAGGCTGGCAGTACTTC
TRBV21-1	.	TRBJ1-4	16	.	CASSKVGMEETEKLFF	TGTGCCAGCAGCAAAGTGGGTATGGAGGAAACAGAAAAACTGTTTTTT
TRBV7-8	.	TRBJ1-3	21	.	CASAGDPTHVFPSLSGNTIYF	TGTGCCAGCGCGGGGGATCCGACCCACGTTTTTCCCTCTCTCTCTGGAAACACCATATATTTT
TRBV19	.	TRBJ1-1	12	.	CASLGVYTEAFF	TGTGCCAGTCTAGGGGTGTACACTGAAGCTTTCTTT
TRBV7-9	.	TRBJ2-1	12	.	CASSGLRLEQFF	TGTGCCAGCAGCGGACTACGGCTTGAGCAGTTCTTC
TRBV2	.	TRBJ2-1	15	TRBD2	CASSEGTSGYNEQFF	TGTGCCAGCAGTGAGGGGACTAGCGGTTACAATGAGCAGTTCTTC
TRBV5-1	.	TRBJ2-5	16	TRBD2	CASSLAVAGGPETQYF	TGCGCCAGCAGCTTGGCCGTGGCGGGGGGGCCAGAGACCCAGTACTTC
TRBV7-2	.	TRBJ1-2	18	.	CASRQTGQPTLLYYGYTF	TGTGCCAGCAGACAAACCGGACAGCCCACTTTGCTCTACTATGGCTACACCTTC
TRBV9	.	TRBJ2-2	14	.	CASSQRQPTGELFF	TGTGCCAGCAGTCAGAGACAGCCGACCGGGGAGCTGTTTTTT
TRBV19	.	TRBJ1-2	15	TRBD1	CASSTRGRWHYGYTF	TGTGCCAGTAGTACCAGGGGGAGATGGCACTATGGCTACACCTTC
TRBV5-6	.	TRBJ1-1	15	.	CASSYTGIGNTEAFF	TGTGCCAGCAGCTATACAGGGATAGGGAACACTGAAGCTTTCTTT
TRBV7-8	.	TRBJ2-4	15	TRBD2	CASSAGGGPGNIQYF	TGTGCCAGCAGCGCAGGCGGGGGGCCTGGAAACATTCAGTACTTC
TRBV19	.	TRBJ2-7	18	TRBD1	CASSDDWFADREAHEQYF	TGTGCCAGTAGCGATGATTGGTTTGCGGACAGGGAGGCGCACGAGCAGTACTTC
TRBV30	.	TRBJ1-4	15	TRBD1	CAWSLGQGGAEKLFF	TGTGCCTGGAGTCTGGGACAGGGCGGTGCGGAAAAACTGTTTTTT
TRBV6-4	.	TRBJ2-2	15	.	CASSASRGPVGELFF	TGTGCCAGCAGTGCCTCGCGGGGCCCGGTCGGGGAGCTGTTTTTT
TRBV19	once	TRBJ1-1	12	TRBD1	CASSPRQGEAFF	TGTGCCAGTAGTCCCCGACAGGGTGAAGCTTTCTTT